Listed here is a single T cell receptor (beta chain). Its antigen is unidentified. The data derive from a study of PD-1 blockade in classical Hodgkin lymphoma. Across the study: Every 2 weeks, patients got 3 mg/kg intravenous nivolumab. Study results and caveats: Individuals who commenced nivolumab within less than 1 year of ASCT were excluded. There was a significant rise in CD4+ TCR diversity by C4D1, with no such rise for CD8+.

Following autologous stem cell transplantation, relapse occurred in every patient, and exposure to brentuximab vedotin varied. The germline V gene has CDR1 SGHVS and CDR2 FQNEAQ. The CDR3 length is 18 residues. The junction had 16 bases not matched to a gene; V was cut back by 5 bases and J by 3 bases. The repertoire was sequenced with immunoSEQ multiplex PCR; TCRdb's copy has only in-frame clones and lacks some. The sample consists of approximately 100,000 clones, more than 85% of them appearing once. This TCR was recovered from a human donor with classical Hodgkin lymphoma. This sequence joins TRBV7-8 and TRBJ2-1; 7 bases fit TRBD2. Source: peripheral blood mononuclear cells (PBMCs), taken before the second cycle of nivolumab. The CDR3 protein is CASSPTRYVRGSYNEQFF. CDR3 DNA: TGTGCCAGCAGCCCTACCCGGTATGTGCGGGGGAGCTACAATGAGCAGTTCTTC.